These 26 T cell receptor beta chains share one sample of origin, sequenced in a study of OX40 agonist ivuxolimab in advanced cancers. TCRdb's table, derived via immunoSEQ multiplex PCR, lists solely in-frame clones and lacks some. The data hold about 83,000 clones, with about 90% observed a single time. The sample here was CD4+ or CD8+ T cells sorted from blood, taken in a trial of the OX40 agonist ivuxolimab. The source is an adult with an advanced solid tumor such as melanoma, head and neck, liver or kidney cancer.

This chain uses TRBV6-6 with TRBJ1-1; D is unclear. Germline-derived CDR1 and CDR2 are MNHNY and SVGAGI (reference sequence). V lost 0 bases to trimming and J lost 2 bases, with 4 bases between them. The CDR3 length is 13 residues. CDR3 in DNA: TGTGCCAGCAGTTACTCCATTAACACTGAAGCTTTCTTT. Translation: CASSYSINTEAFF.

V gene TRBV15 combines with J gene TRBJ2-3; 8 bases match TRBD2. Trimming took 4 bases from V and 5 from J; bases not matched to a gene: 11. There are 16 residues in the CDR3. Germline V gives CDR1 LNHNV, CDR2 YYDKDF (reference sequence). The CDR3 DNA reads TGTGCCACCAGCAACTATGGGCGGGGGGCCGGAGATACGCAGTATTTT. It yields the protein CATSNYGRGAGDTQYF.

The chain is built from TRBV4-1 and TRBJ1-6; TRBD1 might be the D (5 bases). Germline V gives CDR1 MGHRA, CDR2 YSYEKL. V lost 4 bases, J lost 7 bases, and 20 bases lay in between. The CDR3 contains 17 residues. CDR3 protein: CASSPRGPPGLNSPLHF. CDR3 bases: TGCGCCAGCAGCCCAAGGGGCCCGCCGGGGCTGAATTCACCCCTCCACTTT.

This CDR3 is CASRQGSPDTQYF. The CDR3 nucleotides are TGTGCCAGCAGACAGGGAAGCCCAGATACGCAGTATTTT. J is TRBJ2-3 and V is TRBV2, with D possibly TRBD1 on 6 matching bases. This CDR3 comprises 13 residues. Germline loops: CDR1 SNHLY, CDR2 FYNNEI. Trimming left V 6 bases short and J 4 bases short, with 11 bases between. Drawing the rest from reference TRBV2 and TRBJ2-3, the complete variable domain is EPEVTQTPSHQVTQMGQEVILRCVPISNHLYFYWYRQILGQKVEFLVSFYNNEISEKSEIFDDQFSVERPDGSNFTLKIRSTKLEDSAMYFCASRQGSPDTQYFGPGTRLTVL.

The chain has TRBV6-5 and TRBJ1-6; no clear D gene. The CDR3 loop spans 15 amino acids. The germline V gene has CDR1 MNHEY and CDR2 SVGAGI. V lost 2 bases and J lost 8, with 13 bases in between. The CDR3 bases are TGTGCCAGCAGTTACCGGGAGGGCCTCCATTCACCCCTCCACTTT. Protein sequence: CASSYREGLHSPLHF.

The CDR3: CASTTSGSSYNEQFF. The CDR3 DNA reads as TGCGCCAGCACGACTAGCGGGAGCTCCTACAATGAGCAGTTCTTC. The rearrangement links TRBV10-2 to TRBJ2-1, with 12 bases matching TRBD2. Trimming at V came to 7 bases and at J to 0 bases, leaving 1 base not matched to a gene. The CDR3 totals 15 residues. Germline V CDR1 and CDR2: WSHSY, SAAADI.

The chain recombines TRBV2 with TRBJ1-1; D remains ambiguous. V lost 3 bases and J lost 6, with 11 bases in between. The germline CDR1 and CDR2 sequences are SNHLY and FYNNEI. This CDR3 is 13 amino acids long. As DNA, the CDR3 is TGTGCCAGCAGTGACGTAGGACGTGCTGAAGCTTTCTTT. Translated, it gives CASSDVGRAEAFF.

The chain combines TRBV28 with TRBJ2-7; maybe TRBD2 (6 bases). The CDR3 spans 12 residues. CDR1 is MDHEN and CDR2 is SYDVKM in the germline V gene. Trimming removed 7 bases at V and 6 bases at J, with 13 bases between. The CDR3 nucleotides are TGTGCCAGCATTGGGGACTCAGTCGAGCAGTACTTC. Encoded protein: CASIGDSVEQYF.

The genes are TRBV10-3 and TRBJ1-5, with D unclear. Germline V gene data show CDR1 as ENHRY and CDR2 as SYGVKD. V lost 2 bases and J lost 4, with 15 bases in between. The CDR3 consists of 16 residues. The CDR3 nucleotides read TGTGCCATCAGTGAGGGGATTGTTATTGGGAATCAGCCCCAGCATTTT. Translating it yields CAISEGIVIGNQPQHF.

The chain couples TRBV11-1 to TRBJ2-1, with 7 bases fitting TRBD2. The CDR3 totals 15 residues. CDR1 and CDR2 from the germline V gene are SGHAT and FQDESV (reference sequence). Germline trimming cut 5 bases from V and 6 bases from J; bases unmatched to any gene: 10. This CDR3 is CASSPGGSGFNEQFF. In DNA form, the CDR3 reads TGTGCCAGCAGCCCCGGGGGGTCTGGTTTCAATGAGCAGTTCTTC.

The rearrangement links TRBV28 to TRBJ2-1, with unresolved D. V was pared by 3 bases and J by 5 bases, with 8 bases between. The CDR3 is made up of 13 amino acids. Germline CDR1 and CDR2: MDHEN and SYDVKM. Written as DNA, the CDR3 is TGTGCCAGCAGTTTCCTGGTCAACAATGAGCAGTTCTTC. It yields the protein CASSFLVNNEQFF.

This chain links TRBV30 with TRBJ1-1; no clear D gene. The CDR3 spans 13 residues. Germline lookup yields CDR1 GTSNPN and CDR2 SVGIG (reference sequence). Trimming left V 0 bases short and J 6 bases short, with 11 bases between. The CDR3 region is CAWSVYGSAEAFF. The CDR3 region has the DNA TGTGCCTGGAGTGTATACGGGTCGGCTGAAGCTTTCTTT.

The CDR3 DNA is TGTGCCAGCAGCCAACTAGGCGACACGGCCGAGCAGTACTTC. Its translation: CASSQLGDTAEQYF. The chain combines TRBV4-2 with TRBJ2-7; the D is unclear. Germline CDR1 LGHNA, CDR2 YNFKEQ. This CDR3 is 14 amino acids long. V lost 2 bases, J lost 6 bases, and 14 bases lay in between.

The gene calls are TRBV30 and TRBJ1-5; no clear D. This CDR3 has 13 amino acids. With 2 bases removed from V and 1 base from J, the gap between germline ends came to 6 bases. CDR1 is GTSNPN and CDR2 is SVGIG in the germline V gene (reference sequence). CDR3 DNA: TGTGCCTGGAGTTGGGAGAGCAATCAGCCCCAGCATTTT. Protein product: CAWSWESNQPQHF.

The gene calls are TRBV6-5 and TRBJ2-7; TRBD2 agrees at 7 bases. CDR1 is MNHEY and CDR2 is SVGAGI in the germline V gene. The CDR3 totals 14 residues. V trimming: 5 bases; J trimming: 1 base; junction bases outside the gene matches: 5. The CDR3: CASSSGEFSYEQYF. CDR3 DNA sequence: TGTGCCAGCAGTAGCGGGGAGTTTTCCTACGAGCAGTACTTC.

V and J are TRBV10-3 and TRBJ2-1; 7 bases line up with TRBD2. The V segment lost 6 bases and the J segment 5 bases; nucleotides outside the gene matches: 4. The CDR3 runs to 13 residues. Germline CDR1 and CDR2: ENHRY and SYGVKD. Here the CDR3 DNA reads TGTGCCATCAGAGGAGGGACTAACAATGAGCAGTTCTTC. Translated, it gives CAIRGGTNNEQFF.

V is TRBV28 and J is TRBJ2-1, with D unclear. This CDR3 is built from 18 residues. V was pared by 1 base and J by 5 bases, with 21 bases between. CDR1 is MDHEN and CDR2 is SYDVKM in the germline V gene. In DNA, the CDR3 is TGTGCCAGCAGTTTATTCGGTGGTCGGACCCGAGCACACAATGAGCAGTTCTTC. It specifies CASSLFGGRTRAHNEQFF.

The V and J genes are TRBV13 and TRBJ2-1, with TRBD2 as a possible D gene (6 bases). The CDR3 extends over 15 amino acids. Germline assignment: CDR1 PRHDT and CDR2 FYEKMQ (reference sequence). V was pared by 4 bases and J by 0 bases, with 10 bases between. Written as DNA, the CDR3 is TGTGCCAGCAGCTCCCGGGAGAGCTCCTACAATGAGCAGTTCTTC. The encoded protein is CASSSRESSYNEQFF.

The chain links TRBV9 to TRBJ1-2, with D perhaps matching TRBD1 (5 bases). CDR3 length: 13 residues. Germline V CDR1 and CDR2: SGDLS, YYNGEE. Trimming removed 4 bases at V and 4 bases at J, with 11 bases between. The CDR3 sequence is CASSNPRGYGYTF. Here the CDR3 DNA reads TGTGCCAGCAGCAACCCTAGGGGCTATGGCTACACCTTC.

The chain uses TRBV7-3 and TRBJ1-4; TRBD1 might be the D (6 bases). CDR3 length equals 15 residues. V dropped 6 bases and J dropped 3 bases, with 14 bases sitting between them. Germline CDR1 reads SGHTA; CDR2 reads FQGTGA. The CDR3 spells CASSVEGGANEKLFF. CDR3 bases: TGTGCCAGCAGTGTCGAAGGGGGTGCTAATGAAAAACTGTTTTTT. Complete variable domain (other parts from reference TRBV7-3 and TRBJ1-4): GAGVSQTPSNKVTEKGKYVELRCDPISGHTALYWYRQSLGQGPEFLIYFQGTGAADDSGLPNDRFFAVRPEGSVSTLKIQRTERGDSAVYLCASSVEGGANEKLFFGSGTQLSVL.

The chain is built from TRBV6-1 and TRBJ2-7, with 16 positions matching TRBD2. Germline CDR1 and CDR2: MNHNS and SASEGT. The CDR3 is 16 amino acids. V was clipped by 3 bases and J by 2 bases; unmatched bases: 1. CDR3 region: CASSEGLAGGPYEQYV. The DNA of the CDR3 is TGTGCCAGCAGTGAGGGACTAGCGGGAGGGCCCTACGAGCAGTACGTC.

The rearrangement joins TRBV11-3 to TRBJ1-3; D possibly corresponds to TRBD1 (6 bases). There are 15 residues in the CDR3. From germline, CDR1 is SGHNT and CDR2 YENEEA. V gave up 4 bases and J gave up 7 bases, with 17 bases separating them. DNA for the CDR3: TGTGCCAGCAGCTCAAGACAGGTTGATCAGAACACCATATATTTT. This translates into CASSSRQVDQNTIYF.

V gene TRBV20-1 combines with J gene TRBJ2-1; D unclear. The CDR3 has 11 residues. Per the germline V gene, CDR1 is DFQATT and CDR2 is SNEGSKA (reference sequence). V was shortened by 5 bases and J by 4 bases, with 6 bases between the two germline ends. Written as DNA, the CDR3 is TGCAGTGCTGGGGATTACAATGAGCAGTTCTTC. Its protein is CSAGDYNEQFF.

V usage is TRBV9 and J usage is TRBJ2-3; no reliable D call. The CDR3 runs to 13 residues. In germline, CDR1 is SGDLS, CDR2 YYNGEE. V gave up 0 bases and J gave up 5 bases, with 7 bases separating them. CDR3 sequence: CASSVAGEDTQYF. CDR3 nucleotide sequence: TGTGCCAGCAGCGTAGCTGGGGAAGATACGCAGTATTTT.

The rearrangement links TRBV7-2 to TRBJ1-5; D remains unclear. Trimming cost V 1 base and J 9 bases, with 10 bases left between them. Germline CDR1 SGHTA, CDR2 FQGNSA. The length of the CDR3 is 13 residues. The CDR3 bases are TGTGCCAGCAGCTTAGGACTAGGTGGGCCCCAGCATTTT. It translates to CASSLGLGGPQHF. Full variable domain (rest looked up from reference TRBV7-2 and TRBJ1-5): GAGVSQSPSNKVTEKGKDVELRCDPISGHTALYWYRQSLGQGLEFLIYFQGNSAPDKSGLPSDRFSAERTGGSVSTLTIQRTQQEDSAVYLCASSLGLGGPQHFGDGTRLSIL.

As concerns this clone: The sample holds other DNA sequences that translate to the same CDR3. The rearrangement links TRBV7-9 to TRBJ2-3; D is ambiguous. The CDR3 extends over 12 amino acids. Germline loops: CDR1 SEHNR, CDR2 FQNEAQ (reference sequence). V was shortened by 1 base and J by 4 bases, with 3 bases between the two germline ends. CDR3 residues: CASSLGADTQYF. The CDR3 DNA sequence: TGTGCCAGCAGCTTAGGGGCAGATACGCAGTATTTT.